The 22 T cell receptor beta chains below come from one sample, sequenced in a study of blood T cell repertoires in COVID-19. Clones were sequenced by immunoSEQ multiplex PCR, and TCRdb holds only the in-frame ones, with some missing. This table has around 70,000 clones, about nine tenths appearing once. Sequencing used peripheral blood. The receptors derive from a human donor in a cohort sampled during active COVID-19.

This clone was seen once. This chain connects TRBV7-9 to TRBJ2-3; D perhaps matches TRBD2 (6 bases). Trimming took off 2 bases at V and 0 bases at J, with 9 bases between the two ends. This CDR3 region has 15 residues. CDR1 is SEHNR, CDR2 FQNEAQ, per germline (reference sequence). Written as DNA, the CDR3 is TGTGCCAGCAGCTTACTAGCGACTAGCACAGATACGCAGTATTTT. As protein: CASSLLATSTDTQYF.

Here the CDR3 reads CASRVRQGLTDTQYF. In DNA, the CDR3 is TGTGCCAGCAGGGTCCGACAGGGGCTGACAGATACGCAGTATTTT. The chain recombines TRBV6-5 with TRBJ2-3, with 8 bases lining up with TRBD1. The CDR3 covers 15 residues. Per germline, CDR1 MNHEY and CDR2 SVGAGI. With V trimmed by 6 bases and J by 3 bases, 8 bases remained unmatched.

The chain joins TRBV30 to TRBJ2-5, with D tentatively TRBD2 (5 bases). Germline V gives CDR1 GTSNPN, CDR2 SVGIG (reference sequence). This CDR3 comprises 13 residues. The ends were cut back, 2 bases at V and 2 bases at J, with 9 bases in the middle. This CDR3 is CAWSSRGQETQYF. The CDR3 DNA follows: TGTGCCTGGAGTTCTCGGGGTCAAGAGACCCAGTACTTC.

Comment on this clone: The junction does not match germline at one end; this may be a read error. The chain couples TRBV10-3 to TRBJ1-3, with D perhaps TRBD1 (6 bases). CDR1 is ENHRY and CDR2 is SYGVKD in the germline V gene. The CDR3 consists of 16 residues. The CDR3 nucleotides read TGTGCCATCACTGAGACAGGACCTTCCTCTGGAAACACCATATATTTT. Its protein product is CAITETGPSSGNTIYF.

In DNA form, the CDR3 reads TGTGCCAGCAGTGACATCCTAGCGGGAGGGGGAGATACGCAGTATTTT. Translating gives CASSDILAGGGDTQYF. The gene calls are TRBV6-4 and TRBJ2-3; TRBD2 agrees at 12 bases. V lost 2 bases and J lost 5; bases outside the gene matches: 5. In germline, CDR1 is MRHNA, CDR2 SNTAGT. The CDR3 covers 16 residues.

This clone was counted a few times. V usage is TRBV27 and J usage is TRBJ2-7; D remains ambiguous. Germline V CDR1 and CDR2: MNHEY, SMNVEV (reference sequence). The CDR3 totals 11 residues. Trimming took 5 bases from V and 2 from J, leaving 4 bases between them. CDR3 sequence reads: CASSPPYEQYF. Written as DNA, the CDR3 is TGTGCCAGCAGTCCTCCCTACGAGCAGTACTTC.

The chain uses TRBV27 and TRBJ2-3; D is possibly TRBD1 (6 bases). The V end was cut by 1 base, the J end by 5 bases, with 13 bases between. Germline V gene data show CDR1 as MNHEY and CDR2 as SMNVEV (reference sequence). CDR3 length: 15 residues. As DNA, the CDR3 is TGTGCCAGCAGTTTATACACAGGGAGTGGAGATACGCAGTATTTT. Translated, it gives CASSLYTGSGDTQYF.

The chain recombines TRBV3-1 (or the pseudogene TRBV3-2) with TRBJ2-1, with 13 positions matching TRBD2. Germline loops: CDR1 LGHDT, CDR2 YNNKEL (reference sequence). V shed 0 bases and J 8 bases; nucleotides not matched to a gene: 16. This CDR3 comprises 20 residues. DNA of the CDR3: TGTGCCAGCAGCCAAGAAAGTAGGCGTACTAGCGGGAGGGTCACCGATGAGCAGTTCTTC. Protein sequence: CASSQESRRTSGRVTDEQFF.

This sequence joins TRBV6-5 and TRBJ2-1, with D uncertain. The ends were cut back, 4 bases at V and 0 bases at J, with 10 bases in the middle. This CDR3 has 15 amino acids. Germline lookup yields CDR1 MNHEY and CDR2 SVGAGI. The CDR3 sequence is CASSSSSSSYNEQFF. The CDR3 coding sequence is TGTGCCAGCAGTTCATCTAGTAGCTCCTACAATGAGCAGTTCTTC.

The chain employs TRBV6-5 and TRBJ2-4; D unclear. V lost 2 bases and J 2 bases, leaving 10 bases between the germline ends. Germline loops: CDR1 MNHEY, CDR2 SVGAGI. This CDR3 is built from 15 residues. CDR3 loop: CASSYAEPPKNIQYF. CDR3 nucleotides: TGTGCCAGCAGTTACGCGGAACCCCCCAAAAACATTCAGTACTTC.

The chain recombines TRBV27 with TRBJ1-2; TRBD1 might be the D (5 bases). The CDR3 sequence is 14 residues long. CDR1 is MNHEY and CDR2 is SMNVEV in the germline V gene (reference sequence). V lost 1 base and J lost 5, with 11 bases in between. CDR3 DNA sequence: TGTGCCAGCAGTTTATTTCAGGGAAGTTATGGCTACACCTTC. It is translated as CASSLFQGSYGYTF.

This rearrangement joins TRBV4-2 to TRBJ2-5; the D gene is possibly TRBD2 (6 bases). The CDR3 covers 16 residues. Germline CDR1 LGHNA, CDR2 YNFKEQ. The V end lost 4 bases, the J end lost 5 bases, and 20 bases lay between the germline ends. The CDR3 DNA is TGTGCCAGCAGCCCCTCCACTAGCAGATGGGGGGAGACCCAGTACTTC. It specifies CASSPSTSRWGETQYF.

The chain links TRBV28 to TRBJ1-4; D might be TRBD1 (6 bases). Trimming pared 8 bases from V and 11 bases from J, leaving 30 bases between. In germline, CDR1 is MDHEN, CDR2 SYDVKM. The CDR3 sequence is 17 residues long. In DNA form, the CDR3 reads TGTGCCAGCCGGGACCCGGGAGGGGGAAGGGTACCAAGCAAACTGTTTTTT. It translates to CASRDPGGGRVPSKLFF.

The chain has TRBV7-6 and TRBJ2-5; D remains ambiguous. Between the trimmed V and J ends, which lost 1 base and 0 bases, there was a span of 6 bases. CDR1 and CDR2 (germline): SGHVS, FNYEAQ. The CDR3 is made up of 14 amino acids. In DNA, the CDR3 is TGTGCCAGCAGCTTAGTAGCCAACCAAGAGACCCAGTACTTC. Translating gives CASSLVANQETQYF. Combining the CDR3 with reference TRBV7-6 and TRBJ2-5 gives the whole variable domain GAGVSQSPRYKVTKRGQDVALRCDPISGHVSLYWYRQALGQGPEFLTYFNYEAQQDKSGLPNDRFSAERPEGSISTLTIQRTEQRDSAMYRCASSLVANQETQYFGPGTRLLVL.

The chain has TRBV7-2 and TRBJ2-1, with 10 bases matching TRBD2. The CDR3 covers 16 residues. V trimming: 5 bases; J trimming: 10 bases; junction bases outside the gene matches: 14. CDR1 and CDR2 from the germline V gene are SGHTA and FQGNSA. The chain's CDR3 is CASSRGRGLARSEQFF. The CDR3 DNA reads TGTGCCAGCAGCCGCGGGCGGGGACTAGCGAGGAGCGAGCAGTTCTTC.

The chain carries TRBV7-9 and TRBJ2-3; D might be TRBD1 (5 bases). In germline, CDR1 is SEHNR, CDR2 FQNEAQ (reference sequence). This CDR3 region has 14 residues. Trimming removed 5 bases at V and 3 bases at J, with 12 bases between. The DNA of the CDR3 is TGTGCCAGCAGCCCCGGACAACATACAGATACGCAGTATTTT. This codes for CASSPGQHTDTQYF.

The table lists this clone with a few counts. The V gene is TRBV19, the J gene TRBJ2-1, with a possible D match to TRBD2 (5 bases). Trimming removed 5 bases at V and 1 base at J, with 15 bases between. The CDR3 runs 16 residues. The germline V gene has CDR1 LNHDA and CDR2 SQIVND (reference sequence). Written as DNA, the CDR3 is TGTGCCAGTAGTGCCCCCCCCCGGGGTTCCTACAATGAGCAGTTCTTC. Translating gives CASSAPPRGSYNEQFF.

The chain joins TRBV9 to TRBJ2-5; TRBD2 matches 8 bases. The length of the CDR3 is 15 residues. Germline V gene sequence: CDR1 SGDLS, CDR2 YYNGEE. The V segment lost 2 bases and the J segment 3 bases; nucleotides outside the gene matches: 6. CDR3 amino acids: CASSVRAGEEETQYF. The CDR3 DNA sequence: TGTGCCAGCAGCGTGAGAGCGGGAGAAGAAGAGACCCAGTACTTC.

The chain joins TRBV28 to TRBJ2-2; TRBD2 matches at 8 bases. This CDR3 spans 16 amino acids. The ends lost 1 base at V and 7 bases at J; junction bases unmatched: 8. The germline gives CDR1 MDHEN, CDR2 SYDVKM. CDR3 region: CASSLSGGRRDGELFF. In DNA, the CDR3 is TGTGCCAGCAGTTTATCCGGCGGGAGGCGGGACGGGGAGCTGTTTTTT.

This clone was recorded a few times. V and J are TRBV3-1 (or the pseudogene TRBV3-2) and TRBJ1-1, with D unclear. The CDR3 covers 15 residues. Germline V gene lookup returns CDR1 LGHDT and CDR2 YNNKEL (reference sequence). The ends were cut back, 2 bases at V and 4 bases at J, with 14 bases in the middle. Here the CDR3 DNA reads TGTGCCAGCAGCCAAAGTGACATCGCGTCCACTGAAGCTTTCTTT. This translates into CASSQSDIASTEAFF.

The chain links TRBV3-1 (or the pseudogene TRBV3-2) to TRBJ2-3; the D gene is possibly TRBD2 (5 bases). The V end was cut by 0 bases, the J end by 4 bases, with 17 bases between. The CDR3 consists of 17 residues. From germline, CDR1 is LGHDT and CDR2 YNNKEL (reference sequence). CDR3 amino acids: CASSQDLSGGYPDTQYF. In DNA, the CDR3 is TGTGCCAGCAGCCAAGATCTGAGCGGAGGTTACCCAGATACGCAGTATTTT.

The J gene is TRBJ1-3, the V gene TRBV19; possibly TRBD1 for D (6 bases). In germline, CDR1 is LNHDA, CDR2 SQIVND (reference sequence). The V end was cut by 5 bases, the J end by 1 base, with 12 bases between. The CDR3 is 15 residues long. The CDR3 nucleotides are TGTGCCAGTAGTGGGGGCGACCTATCTGGAAACACCATATATTTT. As protein: CASSGGDLSGNTIYF.